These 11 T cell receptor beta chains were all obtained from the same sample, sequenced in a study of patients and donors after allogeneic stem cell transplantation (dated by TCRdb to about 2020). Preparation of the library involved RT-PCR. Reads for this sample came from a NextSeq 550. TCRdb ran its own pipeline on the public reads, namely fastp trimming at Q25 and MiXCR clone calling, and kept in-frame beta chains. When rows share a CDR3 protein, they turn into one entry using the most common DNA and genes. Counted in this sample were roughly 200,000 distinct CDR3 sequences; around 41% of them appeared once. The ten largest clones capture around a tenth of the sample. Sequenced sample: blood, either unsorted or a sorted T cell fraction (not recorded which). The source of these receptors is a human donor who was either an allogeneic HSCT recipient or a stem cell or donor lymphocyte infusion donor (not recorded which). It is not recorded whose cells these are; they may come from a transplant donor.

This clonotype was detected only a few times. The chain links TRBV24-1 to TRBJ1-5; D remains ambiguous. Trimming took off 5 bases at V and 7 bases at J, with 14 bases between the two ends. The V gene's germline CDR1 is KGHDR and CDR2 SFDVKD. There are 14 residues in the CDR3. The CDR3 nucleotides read TGTGCCACCAGTGCGGGAGTGGTCGGGCAGCCCCAGCATTTT. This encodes CATSAGVVGQPQHF.

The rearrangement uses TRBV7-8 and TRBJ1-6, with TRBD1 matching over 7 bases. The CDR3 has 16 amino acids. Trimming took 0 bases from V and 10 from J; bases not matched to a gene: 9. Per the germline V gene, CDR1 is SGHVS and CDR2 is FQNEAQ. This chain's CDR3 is CASSLAIYRGVSPLHF. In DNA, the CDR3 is TGTGCCAGCAGCTTAGCGATATACAGGGGAGTGTCACCCCTCCACTTT.

CDR3 nucleotide sequence: TGCGCCAGCAGCGTCACAGGGAGAGAGACCCAGTACTTC. This translates into CASSVTGRETQYF. The gene calls are TRBV5-1 and TRBJ2-5; maybe TRBD1 (6 bases). V dropped 4 bases and J dropped 4 bases, with 11 bases sitting between them. The CDR3 loop spans 13 amino acids. The germline V gene encodes CDR1 SGHRS and CDR2 YFSETQ.

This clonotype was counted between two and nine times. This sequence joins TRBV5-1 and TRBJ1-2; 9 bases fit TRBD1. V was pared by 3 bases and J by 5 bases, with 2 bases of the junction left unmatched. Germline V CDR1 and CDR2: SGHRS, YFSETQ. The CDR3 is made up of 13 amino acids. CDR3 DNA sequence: TGCGCCAGCAGCTGGGACAGGGCATATGGCTACACCTTC. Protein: CASSWDRAYGYTF.

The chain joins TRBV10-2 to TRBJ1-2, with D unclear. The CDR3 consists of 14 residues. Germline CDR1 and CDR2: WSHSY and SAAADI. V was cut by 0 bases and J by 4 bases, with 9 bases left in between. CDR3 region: CASSESGVTYGYTF. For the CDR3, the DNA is TGCGCCAGCAGTGAGTCTGGTGTAACCTATGGCTACACCTTC.

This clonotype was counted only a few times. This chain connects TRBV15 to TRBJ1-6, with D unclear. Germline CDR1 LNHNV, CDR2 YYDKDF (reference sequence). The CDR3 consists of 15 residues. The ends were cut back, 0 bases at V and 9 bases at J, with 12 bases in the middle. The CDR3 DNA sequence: TGTGCCACCAGCAGAGATGGGCGGGAAGGTTCACCCCTCCACTTT. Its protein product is CATSRDGREGSPLHF.

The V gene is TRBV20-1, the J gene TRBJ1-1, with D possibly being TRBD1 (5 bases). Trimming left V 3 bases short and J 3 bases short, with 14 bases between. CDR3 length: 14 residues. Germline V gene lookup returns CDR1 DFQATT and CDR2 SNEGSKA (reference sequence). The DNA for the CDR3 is TGCAGTGCTAGCCTCCCGGGACGGTACACTGAAGCTTTCTTT. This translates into CSASLPGRYTEAFF.

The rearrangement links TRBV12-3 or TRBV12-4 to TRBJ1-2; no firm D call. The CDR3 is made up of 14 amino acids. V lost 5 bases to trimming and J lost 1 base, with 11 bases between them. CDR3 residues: CASSPWAHNYGYTF. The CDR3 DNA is TGTGCCAGCAGTCCGTGGGCCCATAACTATGGCTACACCTTC.

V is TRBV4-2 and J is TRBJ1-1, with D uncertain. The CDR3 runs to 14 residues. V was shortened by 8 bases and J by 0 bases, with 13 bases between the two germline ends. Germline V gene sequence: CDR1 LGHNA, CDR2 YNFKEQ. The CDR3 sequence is CASSKEELNTEAFF. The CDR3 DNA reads TGTGCCAGCTCCAAAGAGGAGTTGAACACTGAAGCTTTCTTT.

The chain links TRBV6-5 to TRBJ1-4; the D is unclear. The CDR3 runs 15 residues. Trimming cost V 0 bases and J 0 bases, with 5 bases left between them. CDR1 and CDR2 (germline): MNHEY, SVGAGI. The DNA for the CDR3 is TGTGCCAGCAGTTACTCCGGGACAACTAATGAAAAACTGTTTTTT. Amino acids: CASSYSGTTNEKLFF.

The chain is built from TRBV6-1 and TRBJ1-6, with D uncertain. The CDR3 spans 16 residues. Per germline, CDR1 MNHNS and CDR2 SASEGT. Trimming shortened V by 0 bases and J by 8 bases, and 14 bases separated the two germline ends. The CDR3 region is CASSEAVSGVYSPLHF. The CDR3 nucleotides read TGTGCCAGCAGTGAAGCGGTCTCAGGAGTGTATTCACCCCTCCACTTT.